This T cell receptor beta chain is from a study of control samples from healthy donors and cancer patients. The method was immunoSEQ multiplex PCR; TCRdb's version includes in-frame clones alone and lacks a portion of them. The sample lists 95,000 to 100,000 clones; more than 75% were seen once. The CDR3 consists of 13 residues. V lost 3 bases to trimming and J lost 1 base, with 7 bases between them. Germline CDR1 and CDR2: GTSNPN and SVGIG (reference sequence). The receptor was derived from a man aged 55 to 70 in good health. Sequenced sample: blood. The V call is TRBV30, the J call TRBJ2-1; D tentatively fits TRBD1 or TRBD2 (5 bases each). CDR3 bases: TGTGCCTGGAGGGGGGTTTCCTACAATGAGCAGTTCTTC. Encoded protein: CAWRGVSYNEQFF. Complete variable domain (other parts from reference TRBV30 and TRBJ2-1): SQTIHQWPATLVQPVGSPLSLECTVEGTSNPNLYWYRQAAGRGLQLLFYSVGIGQISSEVPQNLSASRPQDRQFILSSKKLLLSDSGFYLCAWRGVSYNEQFFGPGTRLTVL.